This T cell receptor beta chain was profiled in a study of response to subunit inactivated influenza vaccine. Study conclusions and caveats: With each seasonal influenza vaccination, the authors suggested, few new T cells are recruited.

Germline V gene data show CDR1 as LGHDT and CDR2 as YNNKEL (reference sequence). The CDR3 spans 15 residues. With V trimmed by 1 base and J by 4 bases, 4 bases remained unmatched. TCRdb passed the RT-PCR reads through MiXCR, listing each CDR3 protein once. The sample yields hundreds of thousands of distinct CDR3 sequences, 15% to 18% seen once. As to this clonotype: What it recognizes is unknown.

Source: PBMCs from blood, taken roughly 13 days after vaccination. The rearrangement joins TRBV3-1 to TRBJ2-7; 10 bases align to TRBD2. The clonotype comes from a man aged 50-60 years who received an inactivated influenza vaccine. The CDR3 region is CASSQASGGGYEQYF. Here the CDR3 DNA reads TGTGCCAGCAGCCAAGCTAGCGGGGGAGGATACGAGCAGTACTTC.